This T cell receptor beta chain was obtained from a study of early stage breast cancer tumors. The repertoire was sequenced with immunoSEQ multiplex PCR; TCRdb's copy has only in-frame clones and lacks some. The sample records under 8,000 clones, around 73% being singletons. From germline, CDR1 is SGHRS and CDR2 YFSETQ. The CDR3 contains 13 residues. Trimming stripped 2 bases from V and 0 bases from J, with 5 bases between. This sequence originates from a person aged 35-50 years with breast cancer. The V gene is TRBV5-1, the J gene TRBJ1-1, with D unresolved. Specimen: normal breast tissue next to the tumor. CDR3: CASSLDMNTEAFF. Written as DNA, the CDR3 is TGCGCCAGCAGCTTAGACATGAACACTGAAGCTTTCTTT.